This section outlines one T cell receptor beta chain sequence together with its context. Its antigen is as yet unknown. A unique molecular identifier was carried by every single TCR cDNA molecule. From the 5' RACE reads, TCRdb called clonotypes with MiXCR, one entry per CDR3 protein. Of 19,000 or so distinct CDR3 sequences in the sample, 20% to 25% were seen once. The sample comes from a study of spatial heterogeneity in lung cancer. Looking at the study overall: The average count in raw reads for each unique TCR and UMI combination exceeded 8.5 appearances.

Specified time point: sample taken at primary tumor resection. Researchers sequenced whole RNA taken from tumor, nontumor lung or frozen PBMC without sorting. Study observations and caveats: Resection blood, more than follow-up blood, showed ubiquitous expanded tumor TCRs.

With 1 base removed from V and 2 bases from J, the gap between germline ends came to 11 bases. Germline assignment: CDR1 LGHNA and CDR2 YSLEER. The CDR3 length is 16 residues. The sequenced sample was PBMCs, obtained at surgery. This TCR came from a female donor with early-stage non-small cell lung cancer. This chain links TRBV4-3 with TRBJ2-2; no reliable D call. CDR3 DNA: TGCGCCAGCAGCCAAGGATATGCGGTAAACACCGGGGAGCTGTTTTTT. It specifies CASSQGYAVNTGELFF.